These T cell receptor beta chains were read from a single sample in a study of cytomegalovirus exposure and HLA in healthy donors. Method: immunoSEQ multiplex PCR; TCRdb's copy keeps in-frame clones and lacks some. The specimen's table records 90,000 to 130,000 clones. Sequencing used PBMCs. The receptors come from a man aged 35 to 55 in good health and CMV-seropositive. Both conserved end residues are part of each CDR3. Fields, in order: V gene, D gene, J gene, CDR3 protein, CDR3 DNA. A D gene is named only where the DNA matches it firmly.

V: TRBV7-6
D: TRBD1
J: TRBJ2-7
CDR3: CASSLAQGEYEQYF
DNA: TGTGCCAGCAGCTTAGCACAGGGGGAATACGAGCAGTACTTC

V: TRBV7-2
D: -
J: TRBJ2-5
CDR3: CASSPGLQETQYF
DNA: TGTGCCAGCAGCCCAGGACTGCAAGAGACCCAGTACTTC

V: TRBV29-1
D: -
J: TRBJ1-5
CDR3: CSVALPGGSNQPQHF
DNA: TGCAGCGTTGCCCTTCCGGGAGGTAGCAATCAGCCCCAGCATTTT

V: TRBV27
D: -
J: TRBJ2-2
CDR3: CASSVSQGTGELFF
DNA: TGTGCCAGCAGTGTGAGCCAGGGTACCGGGGAGCTGTTTTTT

V: TRBV27
D: -
J: TRBJ2-2
CDR3: CASSGQNTGELFF
DNA: TGTGCCAGCTCGGGACAGAACACCGGGGAGCTGTTTTTT

V: TRBV28
D: -
J: TRBJ2-1
CDR3: CASSGVTKTSYNEQFF
DNA: TGTGCCAGCAGTGGGGTGACTAAAACTTCCTACAATGAGCAGTTCTTC

V: TRBV5-1
D: TRBD1
J: TRBJ1-1
CDR3: CASSNPTGKDTEAFF
DNA: TGCGCCAGCAGCAACCCGACAGGGAAGGACACTGAAGCTTTCTTT

V: TRBV5-6
D: TRBD1
J: TRBJ1-2
CDR3: CASSYGTGEANYGYTF
DNA: TGTGCCAGCAGCTATGGGACAGGAGAGGCTAACTATGGCTACACCTTC

V: TRBV7-6
D: TRBD2
J: TRBJ2-2
CDR3: CASSPSGRADTGELFF
DNA: TGTGCCAGCAGCCCAAGCGGGAGGGCCGACACCGGGGAGCTGTTTTTT

V: TRBV7-2
D: -
J: TRBJ1-1
CDR3: CASSLAIRAGVTEAFF
DNA: TGTGCCAGCAGCTTAGCGATACGGGCAGGGGTTACTGAAGCTTTCTTT

V: TRBV6-4
D: TRBD1
J: TRBJ2-1
CDR3: CASSGDRTNNEQFF
DNA: TGTGCCAGCAGTGGGGACAGGACAAACAATGAGCAGTTCTTC

V: TRBV2
D: TRBD1
J: TRBJ1-5
CDR3: CASRDGRGVGSNQPQHF
DNA: TGTGCCAGCAGGGACGGCAGGGGGGTAGGGAGCAATCAGCCCCAGCATTTT

V: TRBV2
D: -
J: TRBJ2-3
CDR3: CASGDSSSTDTQYF
DNA: TGTGCCAGCGGGGACTCCTCTAGCACAGATACGCAGTATTTT

V: TRBV5-1
D: -
J: TRBJ1-1
CDR3: CASSLAQTGLETEAFF
DNA: TGCGCCAGCAGCTTGGCCCAGACGGGTCTCGAAACTGAAGCTTTCTTT

V: TRBV7-9
D: TRBD2
J: TRBJ2-1
CDR3: CATLKAGENYNEQFF
DNA: TGTGCCACCCTAAAAGCGGGAGAGAACTACAATGAGCAGTTCTTC

V: TRBV18
D: TRBD1
J: TRBJ1-1
CDR3: CASSPRDRVLGEAFF
DNA: TGTGCCAGCTCCCCCCGAGACAGGGTATTGGGTGAAGCTTTCTTT

V: TRBV10-3
D: TRBD1
J: TRBJ2-3
CDR3: CAISDHWTGNTDTQYF
DNA: TGTGCCATCAGTGACCACTGGACAGGGAACACAGATACGCAGTATTTT

V: TRBV27
D: TRBD1
J: TRBJ1-2
CDR3: CASRGTANHGYTF
DNA: TGTGCCAGCAGAGGGACAGCCAACCATGGCTACACCTTC

V: TRBV10-1
D: TRBD1
J: TRBJ1-2
CDR3: CASSRTGSYGYTF
DNA: TGCGCCAGCAGCCGGACAGGGTCCTATGGCTACACCTTC

V: TRBV4-3
D: TRBD2
J: TRBJ2-3
CDR3: CASSPQANLLAGGPADTQYF
DNA: TGCGCCAGCAGCCCCCAGGCCAATCTACTAGCGGGAGGGCCGGCAGATACGCAGTATTTT

V: TRBV19
D: -
J: TRBJ1-2
CDR3: CASLAYPGEEGDYGYTF
DNA: TGTGCCAGTTTAGCGTACCCAGGGGAAGAGGGCGACTATGGCTACACCTTC

V: TRBV28
D: TRBD2
J: TRBJ2-7
CDR3: CASTEPGTSGSYEQYF
DNA: TGTGCCAGCACCGAACCCGGGACTAGCGGCTCCTACGAGCAGTACTTC

V: TRBV18
D: TRBD2
J: TRBJ2-1
CDR3: CASSPPSGRVGEQFF
DNA: TGTGCCAGCTCACCTCCTAGCGGGAGGGTGGGTGAGCAGTTCTTC

V: TRBV7-3
D: TRBD1
J: TRBJ2-2
CDR3: CASSKQGALTGELFF
DNA: TGTGCCAGCAGCAAACAGGGGGCTCTCACCGGGGAGCTGTTTTTT

V: TRBV28
D: TRBD2
J: TRBJ2-4
CDR3: CASSLFSSGRTVAKNIQYF
DNA: TGTGCCAGCAGTTTATTTTCTAGCGGGAGGACGGTAGCCAAAAACATTCAGTACTTC

V: TRBV28
D: -
J: TRBJ1-5
CDR3: CASSLSGQKKIRAQHF
DNA: TGTGCCAGCAGTTTAAGTGGGCAGAAAAAGATCAGGGCCCAGCATTTT

V: TRBV14
D: -
J: TRBJ1-4
CDR3: CASSQGGAGDWEKLFF
DNA: TGTGCCAGCAGCCAAGGAGGGGCAGGGGATTGGGAAAAACTGTTTTTT

V: TRBV18
D: -
J: TRBJ1-1
CDR3: CASSPIDTEAFF
DNA: TGTGCCAGCTCACCAATCGACACTGAAGCTTTCTTT

V: TRBV14
D: TRBD1
J: TRBJ2-7
CDR3: CASSRRPGQGAYEQYF
DNA: TGTGCCAGCAGCCGACGACCGGGACAGGGGGCTTACGAGCAGTACTTC

V: TRBV10-3
D: TRBD1
J: TRBJ2-1
CDR3: CAISELGQGIYNEQFF
DNA: TGTGCCATCAGTGAACTGGGACAGGGGATCTACAATGAGCAGTTCTTC

V: TRBV1
D: -
J: TRBJ1-1
CDR3: CTSSLSNVVSENTEAFF
DNA: TGCACCAGCAGCCTTTCGAACGTGGTAAGCGAGAACACTGAAGCTTTCTTT

V: TRBV18
D: TRBD1
J: TRBJ2-7
CDR3: CASSPQGTGNEQYF
DNA: TGTGCCAGCTCACCTCAAGGGACAGGGAACGAGCAGTACTTC

V: TRBV18
D: TRBD2
J: TRBJ2-1
CDR3: CASSPLAGDNEQFF
DNA: TGTGCCAGCTCACCCCTAGCGGGAGACAATGAGCAGTTCTTC

V: TRBV5-8
D: -
J: TRBJ1-5
CDR3: CASSANQPQHF
DNA: TGTGCCAGCAGCGCGAATCAGCCCCAGCATTTT

V: TRBV7-9
D: -
J: TRBJ2-3
CDR3: CASSLAAGSTDTQYF
DNA: TGTGCCAGCAGCTTAGCGGCGGGAAGCACAGATACGCAGTATTTT

V: TRBV6-5
D: -
J: TRBJ1-1
CDR3: CASSLLDSPTAEAFF
DNA: TGTGCCAGCAGTCTATTGGACAGCCCCACGGCTGAAGCTTTCTTT

V: TRBV29-1
D: TRBD1
J: TRBJ1-4
CDR3: CSAQGAREKLFF
DNA: TGCAGCGCACAGGGGGCAAGGGAAAAACTGTTTTTT

V: TRBV29-1
D: TRBD1
J: TRBJ2-3
CDR3: CSARQGSDTQYF
DNA: TGCAGCGCTAGACAGGGATCAGATACGCAGTATTTT

V: TRBV4-1
D: TRBD1
J: TRBJ2-3
CDR3: CASSPGQSTDTQYF
DNA: TGCGCCAGCAGCCCGGGACAGAGCACAGATACGCAGTATTTT

V: TRBV14
D: -
J: TRBJ2-3
CDR3: CASSSLGTWTQYF
DNA: TGTGCCAGCAGCTCATTAGGGACTTGGACGCAGTATTTT

V: TRBV6-5
D: -
J: TRBJ1-1
CDR3: CASSRTVNTEAFF
DNA: TGTGCCAGCAGCCGGACAGTGAACACTGAAGCTTTCTTT

V: TRBV7-3
D: TRBD1
J: TRBJ2-5
CDR3: CASSTGQGQETQYF
DNA: TGTGCCAGCAGCACAGGACAGGGTCAAGAGACCCAGTACTTC

V: TRBV6-4
D: -
J: TRBJ1-1
CDR3: CASRGAGMNTEAFF
DNA: TGTGCCAGCAGAGGGGCAGGAATGAACACTGAAGCTTTCTTT

V: TRBV6-4
D: TRBD1
J: TRBJ2-1
CDR3: CASSVAGQGYNEQFF
DNA: TGTGCCAGCAGTGTAGCAGGACAGGGGTACAATGAGCAGTTCTTC

V: TRBV11-2
D: TRBD1
J: TRBJ2-7
CDR3: CASSLVGDRGLYEQYF
DNA: TGTGCCAGCAGCTTAGTGGGTGACAGGGGGCTCTACGAGCAGTACTTC

V: TRBV19
D: -
J: TRBJ1-2
CDR3: CASSTTGSLLPNGYTF
DNA: TGTGCCAGTAGTACCACCGGGAGCCTTCTACCAAATGGCTACACCTTC